The 21 T cell receptor beta chains in this list originate from one sample, sequenced in a study of T cells in Graves' hyperthyroidism and ophthalmopathy. TCR beta CDR3 region amplification was performed from RNA transcripts. In the first-round RT-PCR of the TCR CDR3, the HTBI primer set was used. MiXCR was run by TCRdb on the multiplex PCR reads, yielding one entry per CDR3 protein. Among hundreds of thousands of distinct CDR3 sequences listed, under 25% were seen once. Sequencing was done on a sample of blood. All receptors derive from a woman aged 70-85 years with Graves' ophthalmopathy.

This chain uses TRBV5-1 with TRBJ2-2; TRBD2 aligns across 12 bases. The V segment lost 4 bases and the J segment 4 bases; nucleotides outside the gene matches: 5. Germline V gives CDR1 SGHRS, CDR2 YFSETQ. The CDR3 consists of 16 residues. The CDR3 reads CASSKTSGSGTGELFF. As DNA, the CDR3 is TGCGCCAGCAGCAAGACTAGCGGGAGTGGCACCGGGGAGCTGTTTTTT.

This clonotype was seen more than once but under ten times. V usage is TRBV12-3 or TRBV12-4 and J usage is TRBJ2-2; the match to TRBD1 covers 7 bases. With 7 bases clipped from V and 5 bases from J, the junction kept 7 bases outside the gene matches. The CDR3 covers 14 residues. The CDR3 sequence: CASNDRVWTGELFF. CDR3 DNA: TGTGCCAGCAACGACAGGGTTTGGACCGGGGAGCTGTTTTTT.

This clonotype has just a few counts. This chain uses TRBV11-2 with TRBJ1-5, with D hard to call. The germline V gene has CDR1 SGHAT and CDR2 FQNNGV. This CDR3 has 15 amino acids. Deletions cut 2 bases from V and 2 bases from J, with 10 bases between. CDR3: CASSLNRAGNQPQHF. CDR3 sequence (DNA): TGTGCCAGCAGCTTAAATAGGGCCGGCAATCAGCCCCAGCATTTT.

V is TRBV11-2 and J is TRBJ2-7; TRBD1 agrees at 8 bases. Trimming removed 3 bases from V and 5 bases from J; junction bases left unmatched: 9. Germline CDR1 and CDR2: SGHAT and FQNNGV. This CDR3 has 15 residues. Here the CDR3 DNA reads TGTGCCAGCAGCTTCCTCCGGACAGGGTTGAACGAGCAGTACTTC. Translating gives CASSFLRTGLNEQYF.

V is TRBV20-1 and J is TRBJ2-4, with D tentatively TRBD2 (5 bases). With 3 bases removed from V and 8 bases from J, the gap between germline ends came to 14 bases. Germline V gives CDR1 DFQATT, CDR2 SNEGSKA (reference sequence). The CDR3 runs 13 residues. In DNA form, the CDR3 reads TGCAGTGCTAGTGCGACCATCGGGGACATTCAGTACTTC. Its translation: CSASATIGDIQYF.

The chain carries TRBV27 and TRBJ1-1, with D possibly TRBD1 on 5 matching bases. The CDR3 is 13 amino acids. The germline V gene has CDR1 MNHEY and CDR2 SMNVEV (reference sequence). With 3 bases removed from V and 11 bases from J, the gap between germline ends came to 16 bases. The CDR3 protein is CASSFSRDLSAFF. CDR3 sequence (DNA): TGTGCCAGCAGTTTTAGCAGGGACCTTAGCGCTTTCTTT.

In DNA form, the CDR3 reads TGTGCCAGCAGCTTGTTTCGCGAGGGTGGCTACACCTTC. Its translation: CASSLFREGGYTF. J is TRBJ1-2 and V is TRBV6-1; D unclear. The V end lost 6 bases, the J end lost 7 bases, and 15 bases lay between the germline ends. Per germline, CDR1 MNHNS and CDR2 SASEGT. This CDR3 has 13 residues.

The chain recombines TRBV6-1 with TRBJ1-1; D call uncertain. With 7 bases removed from V and 1 base from J, the gap between germline ends came to 16 bases. The V gene's germline CDR1 is MNHNS and CDR2 SASEGT. CDR3 size: 15 residues. CDR3 amino acids: CASTAFFSENTEAFF. The CDR3 coding sequence is TGTGCCAGCACCGCCTTTTTTTCGGAGAACACTGAAGCTTTCTTT.

This clonotype was observed a few times. The V call is TRBV6-1, the J call TRBJ1-5; D may be TRBD1 (6 bases). CDR1 MNHNS and CDR2 SASEGT come from the germline V gene. The CDR3 runs to 16 residues. Trimming took off 6 bases at V and 0 bases at J, with 15 bases between the two ends. The CDR3 nucleotides read TGTGCCAGCAGATTAAGGGGGGGCTTTAGCAATCAGCCCCAGCATTTT. Translated, it gives CASRLRGGFSNQPQHF.

This clonotype was recorded at least ten times. This chain connects TRBV2 to TRBJ2-3, with TRBD2 matching over 8 bases. This CDR3 region has 13 residues. CDR1 and CDR2 from the germline V gene are SNHLY and FYNNEI. V was clipped by 7 bases and J by 5 bases; unmatched bases: 5. CDR3 DNA: TGTGCCAGCATTGGGCTAGCGGGAGATACGCAGTATTTT. It is translated as CASIGLAGDTQYF.

The gene calls are TRBV20-1 and TRBJ1-1; no clear D. The CDR3 has 11 residues. V was trimmed by 6 bases and J by 3 bases, leaving 8 bases between them. The germline gives CDR1 DFQATT, CDR2 SNEGSKA (reference sequence). In nucleotides, the CDR3 is TGCAGTGCGGTTCGTTACACTGAAGCTTTCTTT. It is translated as CSAVRYTEAFF.

In this sample, this clonotype turned up many times. The V gene is TRBV7-2, the J gene TRBJ1-6; 9 bases are shared with TRBD1. CDR3 length equals 14 residues. Germline CDR1 is SGHTA and CDR2 is FQGNSA. V was clipped by 5 bases and J by 13 bases; unmatched bases: 9. The CDR3 region is CASSPLRTGAPLHF. The CDR3 DNA is TGTGCCAGCAGCCCCCTCCGGACAGGGGCTCCCCTCCACTTT.

This clonotype has ten or more counts. The chain joins TRBV3-1 to TRBJ2-7; perhaps TRBD2 as D (6 bases). Trimming shortened V by 4 bases and J by 0 bases, and 22 bases separated the two germline ends. The V gene's germline CDR1 is LGHDT and CDR2 YNNKEL (reference sequence). The CDR3 spans 18 residues. The DNA for the CDR3 is TGTGCCAGCAGCCCCTACATCCCCGGGACTTTGAGCTCCTACGAGCAGTACTTC. It specifies CASSPYIPGTLSSYEQYF.

The chain carries TRBV28 and TRBJ2-3; D gene ambiguous. CDR3 length: 15 residues. From germline, CDR1 is MDHEN and CDR2 SYDVKM. Trimming cost V 1 base and J 0 bases, with 8 bases left between them. CDR3 protein: CASSLFGESTDTQYF. CDR3 nucleotides: TGTGCCAGCAGTTTATTTGGGGAAAGCACAGATACGCAGTATTTT.

This clonotype showed up many times. The rearrangement joins TRBV19 to TRBJ1-1; weak D call: TRBD1 (5 bases). CDR3 length: 15 residues. Deletions cut 5 bases from V and 2 bases from J, with 15 bases between. From germline, CDR1 is LNHDA and CDR2 SQIVND (reference sequence). CDR3 in DNA: TGTGCCAGTAGTCTGGGTGGACACTCAAACACTGAAGCTTTCTTT. It specifies CASSLGGHSNTEAFF.

The chain links TRBV20-1 to TRBJ2-7, with D perhaps TRBD1 or TRBD2 (5 bases each). The CDR3 is 14 amino acids. From germline, CDR1 is DFQATT and CDR2 SNEGSKA (reference sequence). Trimming took 2 bases from V and 5 from J, leaving 16 bases between them. The CDR3 DNA is TGCAGTGCTAGACCCGGGACGTTGGTCCACGAGCAGTACTTC. Translating gives CSARPGTLVHEQYF.

This clonotype turned up a few times. The chain carries TRBV3-1 and TRBJ2-7; D might be TRBD1 (6 bases). The CDR3 contains 13 residues. Germline V gene data show CDR1 as LGHDT and CDR2 as YNNKEL (reference sequence). V lost 0 bases, J lost 6 bases, and 9 bases lay in between. CDR3 region: CASSQDWGREQYF. CDR3 DNA sequence: TGTGCCAGCAGCCAAGATTGGGGGCGCGAGCAGTACTTC.

Here the CDR3 reads CASSRGGVGTDTQYF. CDR3 bases: TGTGCCAGCAGCCGAGGGGGTGTGGGAACAGATACGCAGTATTTT. The V gene is TRBV11-1, the J gene TRBJ2-3; D may be TRBD1 (6 bases). This CDR3 spans 15 amino acids. In germline, CDR1 is SGHAT, CDR2 FQDESV (reference sequence). V was pared by 5 bases and J by 3 bases, with 15 bases between.

The chain carries TRBV10-2 and TRBJ2-3, with TRBD2 matching 13 bases. There are 20 residues in the CDR3. V lost 4 bases to trimming and J lost 5 bases; unmatched junction nucleotides: 18. In germline, CDR1 is WSHSY, CDR2 SAAADI. CDR3 coding DNA: TGCGCCAGCAGTGCTCCGGGACTAGCGGGAATAGGAGCAGGCAGAGATACGCAGTATTTT. Its translation is CASSAPGLAGIGAGRDTQYF.

This clonotype has a count of ten or more. The gene calls are TRBV6-5 and TRBJ2-7; TRBD2 aligns across 16 bases. In germline, CDR1 is MNHEY, CDR2 SVGAGI. V trimming: 2 bases; J trimming: 7 bases; junction bases outside the gene matches: 11. The CDR3 spans 18 residues. The CDR3 sequence is CASSYGLGTSGRAQEQYF. The CDR3 DNA sequence: TGTGCCAGCAGTTACGGCCTTGGGACTAGCGGGAGGGCCCAGGAGCAGTACTTC.

This clonotype was seen a handful of times. The chain uses TRBV7-2 and TRBJ2-7; 7 nucleotides match TRBD2. The CDR3 sequence is 12 residues long. With V trimmed by 2 bases and J by 9 bases, 4 bases remained unmatched. Germline V CDR1 and CDR2: SGHTA, FQGNSA. The CDR3 protein is CASSLFGRRQYF. The CDR3 DNA reads as TGTGCCAGCAGCTTATTCGGGAGGCGGCAGTACTTC.